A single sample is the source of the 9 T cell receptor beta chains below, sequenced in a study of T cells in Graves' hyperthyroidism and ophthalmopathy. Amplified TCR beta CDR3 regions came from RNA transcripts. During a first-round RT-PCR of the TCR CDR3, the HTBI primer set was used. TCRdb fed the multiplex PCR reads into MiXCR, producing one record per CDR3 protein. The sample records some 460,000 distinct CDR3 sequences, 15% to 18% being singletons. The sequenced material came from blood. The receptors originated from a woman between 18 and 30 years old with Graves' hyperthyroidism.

The CDR3 loop is CSAQMGGWAGELFF. In nucleotides, the CDR3 is TGCAGTGCCCAAATGGGAGGCTGGGCCGGGGAGCTGTTTTTT. The rearrangement links TRBV20-1 to TRBJ2-2; D possibly corresponds to TRBD2 (6 bases). V lost 6 bases, J lost 6 bases, and 17 bases lay in between. This CDR3 is 14 amino acids long. Per germline, CDR1 DFQATT and CDR2 SNEGSKA (reference sequence).

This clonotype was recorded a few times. CDR3 region: CSVEETDSPSYEQYF. CDR3 bases: TGCAGCGTTGAAGAAACGGATAGTCCTTCCTACGAGCAGTACTTC. The chain links TRBV29-1 to TRBJ2-7; D remains unclear. V was cut by 0 bases and J by 1 base, with 13 bases left in between. The CDR3 loop spans 15 amino acids. Looked up from germline, CDR1 is SQVTM and CDR2 is ANQGSEA.

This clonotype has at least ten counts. The CDR3 is CASSESYPGRHTEAFF. The CDR3 region has the DNA TGTGCCAGCAGTGAGTCTTACCCCGGGCGACACACTGAAGCTTTCTTT. V gene TRBV2 combines with J gene TRBJ1-1; D remains ambiguous. CDR3 length: 16 residues. Deletions cut 3 bases from V and 3 bases from J, with 17 bases between. CDR1 SNHLY and CDR2 FYNNEI come from the germline V gene. The complete variable domain, with remaining parts taken from reference TRBV2 and TRBJ1-1, reads EPEVTQTPSHQVTQMGQEVILRCVPISNHLYFYWYRQILGQKVEFLVSFYNNEISEKSEIFDDQFSVERPDGSNFTLKIRSTKLEDSAMYFCASSESYPGRHTEAFFGQGTRLTVV.

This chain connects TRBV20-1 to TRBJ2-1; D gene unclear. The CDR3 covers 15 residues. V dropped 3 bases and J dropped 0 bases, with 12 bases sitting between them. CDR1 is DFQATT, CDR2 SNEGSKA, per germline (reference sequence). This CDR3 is CSARETRSSYNEQFF. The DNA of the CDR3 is TGCAGTGCTAGGGAAACCAGGAGCTCCTACAATGAGCAGTTCTTC.

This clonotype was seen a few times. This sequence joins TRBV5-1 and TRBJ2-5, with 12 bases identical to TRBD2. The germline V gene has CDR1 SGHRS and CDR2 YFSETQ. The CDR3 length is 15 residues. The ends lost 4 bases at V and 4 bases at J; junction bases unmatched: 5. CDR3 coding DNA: TGCGCCAGCAGCAACGAGGGACTAGCGGGAGAGACCCAGTACTTC. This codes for CASSNEGLAGETQYF. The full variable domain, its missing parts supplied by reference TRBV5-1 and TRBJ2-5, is KAGVTQTPRYLIKTRGQQVTLSCSPISGHRSVSWYQQTPGQGLQFLFEYFSETQRNKGNFPGRFSGRQFSNSRSEMNVSTLELGDSALYLCASSNEGLAGETQYFGPGTRLLVL.

Here the CDR3 DNA reads TGTGCCAGCAACCGACTAGCGGGGGGCCTCACCCTACCCGAGCAGTTCTTC. This codes for CASNRLAGGLTLPEQFF. The V call is TRBV6-1, the J call TRBJ2-1; 13 positions agree with TRBD2. Germline values: CDR1 MNHNS, CDR2 SASEGT. CDR3 size: 17 residues. Trimming cost V 7 bases and J 10 bases; bases outside gene matches: 16.

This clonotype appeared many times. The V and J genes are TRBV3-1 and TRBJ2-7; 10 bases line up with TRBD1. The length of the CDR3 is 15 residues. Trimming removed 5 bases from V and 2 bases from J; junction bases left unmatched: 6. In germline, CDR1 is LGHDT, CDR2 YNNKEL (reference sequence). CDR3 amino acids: CASSAPGQGTYEQYF. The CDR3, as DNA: TGTGCCAGCAGCGCCCCGGGACAGGGGACCTACGAGCAGTACTTC.

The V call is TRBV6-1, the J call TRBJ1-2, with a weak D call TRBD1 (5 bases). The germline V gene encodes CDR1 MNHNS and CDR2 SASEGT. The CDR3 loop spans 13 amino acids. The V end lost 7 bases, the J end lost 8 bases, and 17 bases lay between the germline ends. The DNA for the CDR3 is TGTGCCAGCAAGCACAGGCCTCTCGGAGGCTACACCTTC. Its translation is CASKHRPLGGYTF.

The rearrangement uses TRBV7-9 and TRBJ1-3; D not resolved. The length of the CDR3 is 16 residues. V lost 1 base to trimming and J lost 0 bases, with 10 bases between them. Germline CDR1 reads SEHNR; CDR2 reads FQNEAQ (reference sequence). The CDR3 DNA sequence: TGTGCCAGCAGCTTAGATCTGTCAGCCTCTGGAAACACCATATATTTT. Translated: CASSLDLSASGNTIYF.